The table lists the clone carrying this T cell receptor (beta chain) with a few counts. V lost 3 bases and J lost 8; bases outside the gene matches: 6. Germline lookup yields CDR1 LNHDA and CDR2 SQIVND (reference sequence). CDR3 length equals 14 residues. This entry comes from a study of cytomegalovirus exposure and HLA in healthy donors. The study ran its PCR with 60 Vbeta and 13 Jbeta primers. The data were produced by immunoSEQ multiplex PCR, yet TCRdb's version contains in-frame clones alone and is incomplete. The sample shows some 150,000 clones, roughly four fifths of them seen only once. The receptor was derived from a man aged 50 to 60 in good health and CMV-seropositive. The rearrangement uses TRBV19 and TRBJ1-4; 7 nucleotides agree with TRBD1. The specimen sequenced was PBMCs. DNA for the CDR3: TGTGCCAGTAGTATTACAGGGGCTCGGGAAAAACTGTTTTTT. Its translation: CASSITGAREKLFF.